Below are 19 T cell receptor beta chains sequenced from a single sample in a study of blood T cell repertoires in COVID-19. The table came from immunoSEQ multiplex PCR; TCRdb's copy has only in-frame clones and leaves some out. In the table there are roughly 400,000 clones, 87% of which are singletons. Sequencing was done on a sample of PBMCs or T cells enriched from blood (not recorded which). These receptors originate from a woman between 45 and 60 years old who had recovered from COVID-19.

This clone was recorded a few times. The genes are TRBV5-1 and TRBJ1-4, with D tentatively TRBD1 (6 bases). V shed 5 bases and J shed 4 bases, with 15 bases lying between them. This CDR3 spans 15 amino acids. Germline CDR1 and CDR2: SGHRS and YFSETQ. The CDR3 loop is CASRADSTYNEKLFF. The CDR3 region has the DNA TGCGCCAGCAGAGCGGACAGCACCTATAATGAAAAACTGTTTTTT.

The chain combines TRBV11-2 with TRBJ2-1, with D perhaps TRBD2 (7 bases). The CDR3 is made up of 16 amino acids. Germline V gives CDR1 SGHAT, CDR2 FQNNGV. Trimming cost V 5 bases and J 6 bases, with 20 bases left between them. CDR3 in amino acids: CASSPFIRGATNEQFF. The CDR3 nucleotides are TGTGCCAGCAGCCCCTTCATCCGGGGGGCCACCAATGAGCAGTTCTTC.

V is TRBV12-3 or TRBV12-4 and J is TRBJ1-1; a possible D gene is TRBD1 (5 bases). CDR3 size: 12 residues. The germline V and J ends were trimmed by 6 bases and 6 bases, with 11 bases remaining between them. CDR3 sequence reads: CASSPGRPEAFF. CDR3 DNA: TGTGCCAGCAGCCCAGGGCGCCCTGAAGCTTTCTTT.

The V call is TRBV6-2 or TRBV6-3, the J call TRBJ1-1, with 7 bases that match TRBD1. CDR3 length: 16 residues. V trimming: 6 bases; J trimming: 5 bases; junction bases outside the gene matches: 15. Per the germline V gene, CDR1 is MNHEY and CDR2 is SVGEGT. The CDR3 region is CASSPFAGRGETEAFF. Written as DNA, the CDR3 is TGTGCCAGCAGCCCCTTCGCGGGCAGGGGGGAAACTGAAGCTTTCTTT.

CDR3 bases: TGCAGCGTTGAAGGCGGGACTGCCTATGGCTACACCTTC. This encodes CSVEGGTAYGYTF. The chain has TRBV29-1 and TRBJ1-2; maybe TRBD1 (5 bases). This CDR3 is built from 13 residues. Germline V gives CDR1 SQVTM, CDR2 ANQGSEA. Trimming left V 1 base short and J 4 bases short, with 10 bases between. Supplemented by reference TRBV29-1 and TRBJ1-2, the full variable domain reads SAVISQKPSRDICQRGTSLTIQCQVDSQVTMMFWYRQQPGQSLTLIATANQGSEATYESGFVIDKFPISRPNLTFSTLTVSNMSPEDSSIYLCSVEGGTAYGYTFGSGTRLTVV.

The chain employs TRBV5-5 and TRBJ1-4; 8 bases match TRBD1. CDR1 is SGHKS, CDR2 YYEKEE, per germline (reference sequence). The V and J ends lost 4 bases and 8 bases, in that order; junction bases with no gene match: 7. The CDR3 totals 14 residues. DNA for the CDR3: TGTGCCAGCAGCCCAGGGGGCGTGGGGGAAAAACTGTTTTTT. It specifies CASSPGGVGEKLFF. The full variable domain, with the rest looked up from reference TRBV5-5 and TRBJ1-4, is DAGVTQSPTHLIKTRGQQVTLRCSPISGHKSVSWYQQVLGQGPQFIFQYYEKEERGRGNFPDRFSARQFPNYSSELNVNALLLGDSALYLCASSPGGVGEKLFFGSGTQLSVL.

This rearrangement joins TRBV5-4 to TRBJ1-1, with D unclear. CDR3 length equals 14 residues. The germline V gene encodes CDR1 SGHNT and CDR2 YYREEE (reference sequence). Trimming left V 1 base short and J 0 bases short, with 7 bases between. The CDR3 nucleotides read TGTGCCAGCAGCTTGCCAGGATTGAACACTGAAGCTTTCTTT. Protein product: CASSLPGLNTEAFF.

This chain links TRBV25-1 with TRBJ2-3; TRBD2 aligns across 8 bases. The CDR3 spans 16 residues. The germline gives CDR1 MGHDK, CDR2 SYGVNS. With V trimmed by 6 bases and J by 0 bases, 8 bases remained unmatched. CDR3 DNA: TGTGCCAGCAGCCGCACGGGAGGGGGTAGCACAGATACGCAGTATTTT. Translation gives CASSRTGGGSTDTQYF.

The CDR3 is CASSNVQGQGSNTEAFF. The CDR3 DNA reads as TGTGCCAGCAGTAACGTCCAGGGACAGGGGTCGAACACTGAAGCTTTCTTT. This chain links TRBV28 with TRBJ1-1, with 10 bases lining up with TRBD1. Looked up from germline, CDR1 is MDHEN and CDR2 is SYDVKM. The CDR3 sequence is 17 residues long. Trimming took 5 bases from V and 1 from J; bases not matched to a gene: 10.

A single count supports this clone. The chain links TRBV5-1 to TRBJ2-7, with TRBD1 matching over 7 bases. The CDR3 extends over 14 amino acids. The germline V gene encodes CDR1 SGHRS and CDR2 YFSETQ. Trimming cost V 4 bases and J 2 bases; bases outside gene matches: 6. CDR3 DNA: TGCGCCAGCAGCACCACCGGGACAGCCTACGAGCAGTACTTC. Translated: CASSTTGTAYEQYF.

The count of this clone is one. CDR3 residues: CASRGTGNTEAFF. DNA of the CDR3: TGTGCCAGCAGAGGAACAGGGAACACTGAAGCTTTCTTT. J is TRBJ1-1 and V is TRBV12-3 or TRBV12-4; D perhaps matches TRBD1 (5 bases). V was pared by 6 bases and J by 1 base, with 9 bases between. This CDR3 contains 13 residues.

The V and J genes are TRBV27 and TRBJ1-4; TRBD1 is a possible D gene (5 bases). From germline, CDR1 is MNHEY and CDR2 SMNVEV (reference sequence). V was trimmed by 2 bases and J by 6 bases, leaving 10 bases between them. The CDR3 is 14 residues long. For the CDR3, the DNA is TGTGCCAGCAGTTTAAGGGGCCCTGATGAAAAACTGTTTTTT. It specifies CASSLRGPDEKLFF.

The chain combines TRBV18 with TRBJ1-2, with a possible D match to TRBD1 (5 bases). Trimming took off 5 bases at V and 5 bases at J, with 12 bases between the two ends. This CDR3 comprises 13 residues. Looked up from germline, CDR1 is KGHSH and CDR2 is LQKENI. The CDR3 coding sequence is TGTGCCAGCTCAGAAGACAGCGCATATGGCTACACCTTC. Its protein is CASSEDSAYGYTF.

The V call is TRBV7-9, the J call TRBJ2-6; D is uncertain. Germline V gene data show CDR1 as SEHNR and CDR2 as FQNEAQ (reference sequence). Trimming took off 4 bases at V and 0 bases at J, with 13 bases between the two ends. This CDR3 spans 17 amino acids. The CDR3 bases are TGTGCCAGCAGCTCTAGGCAGCACTCCTCTGGGGCCAACGTCCTGACTTTC. Its protein product is CASSSRQHSSGANVLTF.

This clone has just one count. Compared with germline, one end of the junction differs, possibly owing to a read error. The chain uses TRBV7-7 and TRBJ2-5; 9 nucleotides match TRBD1. Germline V lookup: CDR1 SSHAT, CDR2 FNYEAQ (reference sequence). The CDR3 contains 15 residues. The CDR3 region has the DNA TGTGCTAGCAGCTTATCGGGACAGGGATCAGAGACCCAGTACTTC. Amino acid sequence: CASSLSGQGSETQYF.

This clone was counted once. The J gene is TRBJ1-2, the V gene TRBV5-1; a possible D gene is TRBD1 (6 bases). Per germline, CDR1 SGHRS and CDR2 YFSETQ. This CDR3 is built from 14 residues. V dropped 6 bases and J dropped 2 bases, with 14 bases sitting between them. CDR3 residues: CASNPGAGNYGYTF. The CDR3 bases are TGCGCCAGCAACCCAGGGGCAGGCAACTATGGCTACACCTTC.

For the CDR3, the DNA is TGTGCCAGCAGTTTCTGGGCTAGCAATCAGCCCCAGCATTTT. This sequence encodes CASSFWASNQPQHF. This chain connects TRBV6-2 or TRBV6-3 to TRBJ1-5, with unresolved D. Per germline, CDR1 MNHEY and CDR2 SVGEGT. V was shortened by 4 bases and J by 0 bases, with 7 bases between the two germline ends. The CDR3 contains 14 residues.

The chain joins TRBV5-4 to TRBJ2-5, with 10 bases that match TRBD2. With 0 bases clipped from V and 10 bases from J, the junction kept 15 bases outside the gene matches. Germline V gene data show CDR1 as SGHNT and CDR2 as YYREEE (reference sequence). The length of the CDR3 is 17 residues. CDR3 sequence (DNA): TGTGCCAGCAGCTTGGGCACAGCGGGGGGGCCGTACGATAACCAGTACTTC. Translation: CASSLGTAGGPYDNQYF.

The gene calls are TRBV7-8 and TRBJ1-5; possible D gene TRBD1, 5 bases. Trimming removed 4 bases from V and 5 bases from J, with 15 bases in between. Germline lookup yields CDR1 SGHVS and CDR2 FQNEAQ. CDR3 length equals 15 residues. CDR3 coding DNA: TGTGCCAGCAGCTGGTACACAGGAAGCGATCAGCCCCAGCATTTT. Translating it yields CASSWYTGSDQPQHF.